What follows are 31 T cell receptor beta chains derived from one specimen sequenced in a study of cytomegalovirus exposure and HLA in healthy donors. PCR involved 60 Vbeta and 13 Jbeta primers. Measured with immunoSEQ multiplex PCR; TCRdb has only the in-frame clones, and not every one. The repertoire holds some 110,000 clones, roughly 68% seen once, with about 4% in the top ten. Specimen: PBMCs. Receptors were obtained from a woman aged 45-60 years in good health and CMV-seropositive.

The chain couples TRBV4-1 to TRBJ1-6; D unclear. Trimming shortened V by 8 bases and J by 0 bases, and 14 bases separated the two germline ends. Germline V gene data show CDR1 as MGHRA and CDR2 as YSYEKL. CDR3 length: 16 amino acids. CDR3 residues: CASGDPESSYNSPLHF. The DNA for the CDR3 is TGCGCCAGCGGAGACCCGGAAAGCTCCTATAATTCACCCCTCCACTTT.

This clone turned up a few times. The chain links TRBV18 to TRBJ2-5; 11 nucleotides agree with TRBD1. The CDR3 totals 17 residues. Germline V lookup: CDR1 KGHSH, CDR2 LQKENI. V trimming: 6 bases; J trimming: 4 bases; junction bases outside the gene matches: 13. This CDR3 is CASSTQQPGQGGETQYF. CDR3 nucleotide sequence: TGTGCCAGCTCGACCCAACAACCGGGACAGGGGGGAGAGACCCAGTACTTC.

Concerning this clone itself: Other DNA variants within this sample encode the same CDR3. V is TRBV7-3 and J is TRBJ1-1, with D perhaps TRBD1 (5 bases). There are 13 residues in the CDR3. Trimming removed 4 bases from V and 1 base from J, with 7 bases in between. The germline CDR1 and CDR2 sequences are SGHTA and FQGTGA. The DNA of the CDR3 is TGTGCCAGCAGCTCTGACAGGAACACTGAAGCTTTCTTT. Protein: CASSSDRNTEAFF.

This chain uses TRBV19 with TRBJ1-3; D might be TRBD1 (6 bases). CDR1 and CDR2 from the germline V gene are LNHDA and SQIVND (reference sequence). V was cut by 5 bases and J by 2 bases, with 19 bases left in between. The CDR3 consists of 17 residues. The CDR3 bases are TGTGCCAGTAGTTTTTTCGGACAGCAAGGACCTGGAAACACCATATATTTT. As protein: CASSFFGQQGPGNTIYF.

The CDR3 DNA sequence: TGTGCCAGCAGCCAGACAGAAGAGACCCAGTACTTC. As protein: CASSQTEETQYF. This chain joins TRBV7-8 and TRBJ2-5; the D gene is possibly TRBD1 (5 bases). The V end was cut by 5 bases, the J end by 3 bases, with 7 bases between. The CDR3 runs to 12 residues. CDR1 SGHVS and CDR2 FQNEAQ come from the germline V gene.

In its sample, this clone was seen once. The chain employs TRBV5-4 and TRBJ2-2, with TRBD2 identical over 7 bases. The V and J ends lost 2 bases and 4 bases, in that order; junction bases with no gene match: 14. CDR1 and CDR2 from the germline V gene are SGHNT and YYREEE (reference sequence). The CDR3 consists of 18 residues. CDR3 residues: CASSFETHWEGITGELFF. The CDR3, as DNA: TGTGCCAGCAGCTTTGAGACCCACTGGGAGGGGATCACCGGGGAGCTGTTTTTT.

Details on this clone: Other DNA sequences in the same sample also yield this CDR3. The rearrangement links TRBV5-1 to TRBJ2-1; 8 nucleotides match TRBD1. This CDR3 has 13 amino acids. The V and J ends lost 4 bases and 5 bases, in that order; junction bases with no gene match: 2. Germline V gives CDR1 SGHRS, CDR2 YFSETQ. CDR3 bases: TGCGCCAGCAGCCCACAGGGGGACAATGAGCAGTTCTTC. As protein: CASSPQGDNEQFF.

This chain connects TRBV6-5 to TRBJ1-2; D ambiguous. The germline V and J ends were trimmed by 1 base and 3 bases, with 9 bases remaining between them. CDR1 and CDR2 (germline): MNHEY, SVGAGI. The CDR3 is made up of 14 amino acids. The CDR3 region is CASSYYGLDYGYTF. DNA of the CDR3: TGTGCCAGCAGTTACTATGGGCTGGACTATGGCTACACCTTC.

This clone has just a few counts. The chain links TRBV5-5 to TRBJ2-1; tentatively, D is TRBD1 (5 bases). This CDR3 spans 18 amino acids. Trimming cost V 0 bases and J 4 bases, with 20 bases left between them. Germline CDR1 is SGHKS and CDR2 is YYEKEE (reference sequence). CDR3 region: CASSLGGAAEKRYNEQFF. Here the CDR3 DNA reads TGTGCCAGCAGCTTGGGTGGGGCGGCGGAAAAACGATACAATGAGCAGTTCTTC.

Only a few counts were recorded for this clone. The CDR3 is CASSPERGASYEQYF. For the CDR3, the DNA is TGTGCCAGCAGCCCCGAGCGGGGGGCTAGCTACGAGCAGTACTTC. The rearrangement links TRBV11-2 to TRBJ2-7; 9 bases line up with TRBD2. CDR1 is SGHAT and CDR2 is FQNNGV in the germline V gene. The CDR3 consists of 15 residues. The V segment lost 5 bases and the J segment 3 bases; nucleotides outside the gene matches: 8. The variable domain in full, completed from reference TRBV11-2 and TRBJ2-7, reads EAGVAQSPRYKIIEKRQSVAFWCNPISGHATLYWYQQILGQGPKLLIQFQNNGVVDDSQLPKDRFSAERLKGVDSTLKIQPAKLEDSAVYLCASSPERGASYEQYFGPGTRLTVT.

The chain combines TRBV10-3 with TRBJ2-1; possibly TRBD2 for D (5 bases). Germline V gene sequence: CDR1 ENHRY, CDR2 SYGVKD. The CDR3 consists of 11 residues. The V end was cut by 10 bases, the J end by 6 bases, with 10 bases between. In nucleotides, the CDR3 is TGTGCCACCGGGGTTCGCAATGAGCAGTTCTTC. Translating it yields CATGVRNEQFF.

This chain joins TRBV7-8 and TRBJ1-2, with 7 bases lining up with TRBD1. The germline V gene has CDR1 SGHVS and CDR2 FQNEAQ. J gave up 4 bases and V 5 bases, and 10 bases lay outside the gene matches. The CDR3 sequence is 15 residues long. Here the CDR3 reads CASSPDGTAAYGYTF. The CDR3 nucleotides read TGTGCCAGCAGCCCTGATGGGACAGCGGCCTATGGCTACACCTTC. The whole variable domain, filled in from reference TRBV7-8 and TRBJ1-2, reads GAGVSQSPRYKVAKRGQDVALRCDPISGHVSLFWYQQALGQGPEFLTYFQNEAQLDKSGLPSDRFFAERPEGSVSTLKIQRTQQEDSAVYLCASSPDGTAAYGYTFGSGTRLTVV.

The rearrangement uses TRBV5-4 and TRBJ2-3; 9 bases align to TRBD1. Germline V CDR1 and CDR2: SGHNT, YYREEE (reference sequence). The CDR3 sequence is 14 residues long. The ends lost 0 bases at V and 6 bases at J; junction bases unmatched: 2. The CDR3 protein is CASSLVGTGDTQYF. The DNA of the CDR3 is TGTGCCAGCAGCTTGGTCGGGACAGGGGATACGCAGTATTTT.

This clone has a handful of counts. The chain combines TRBV7-8 with TRBJ1-2, with D unresolved. V lost 5 bases and J lost 4, with 26 bases in between. This CDR3 comprises 18 residues. Germline lookup yields CDR1 SGHVS and CDR2 FQNEAQ. The CDR3: CASSQTFPTGRKIYGYTF. The CDR3 nucleotides read TGTGCCAGCAGCCAGACCTTTCCGACCGGGAGAAAGATCTATGGCTACACCTTC.

The V gene is TRBV11-2, the J gene TRBJ2-1; 7 bases map to TRBD2. From germline, CDR1 is SGHAT and CDR2 FQNNGV. Trimming cost V 5 bases and J 10 bases; bases outside gene matches: 8. The length of the CDR3 is 13 residues. The CDR3 loop reads CASSLTGGFEQFF. In DNA form, the CDR3 reads TGTGCCAGCAGCCTAACCGGGGGGTTCGAGCAGTTCTTC.

The chain uses TRBV7-2 and TRBJ2-2; D is possibly TRBD1 (6 bases). Germline lookup yields CDR1 SGHTA and CDR2 FQGNSA. This CDR3 contains 15 residues. V lost 4 bases and J 6 bases, leaving 15 bases between the germline ends. Written as DNA, the CDR3 is TGTGCCAGCAGCTATATAACAGGGTTCGCCGGGGAGCTGTTTTTT. Amino acids: CASSYITGFAGELFF.

This clone was seen only a few times. V is TRBV4-3 and J is TRBJ1-6; possible D gene TRBD1, 5 bases. Germline CDR1 is LGHNA and CDR2 is YSLEER. V was shortened by 3 bases and J by 4 bases, with 10 bases between the two germline ends. The CDR3 covers 15 residues. In DNA, the CDR3 is TGCGCCAGCAGCCAGCTACAGGAGTATAATTCACCCCTCCACTTT. Translated, it gives CASSQLQEYNSPLHF.

CDR3 in DNA: TGTGCCAGTAATGACAGGGGGCTGGACGAGCAGTACTTC. Translation gives CASNDRGLDEQYF. This chain connects TRBV19 to TRBJ2-7; TRBD1 agrees at 10 bases. This CDR3 is 13 amino acids long. CDR1 is LNHDA, CDR2 SQIVND, per germline (reference sequence). The V gene end was trimmed by 7 bases and the J gene end by 5 bases; junction bases not matched to a gene: 5.

This clone was observed a single time. This chain links TRBV5-6 with TRBJ1-4, with D tentatively TRBD1 (6 bases). V lost 3 bases and J lost 7, with 22 bases in between. Germline V gene sequence: CDR1 SGHDT, CDR2 YYEEEE. The length of the CDR3 is 17 residues. CDR3 protein: CASSSDRTLIFFEKLFF. The CDR3 DNA reads as TGTGCCAGCAGCTCCGACAGGACGTTAATCTTTTTTGAAAAACTGTTTTTT.

V gene TRBV10-1 combines with J gene TRBJ2-3; 12 nucleotides align to TRBD2. V lost 8 bases, J lost 7 bases, and 4 bases stayed unmatched. This CDR3 is 13 amino acids long. Germline CDR1 reads WNHNN; CDR2 reads SYGVQD (reference sequence). CDR3 DNA sequence: TGCGCCAGCGGTCTAGCGGGGGGGAATACGCAGTATTTT. Translating gives CASGLAGGNTQYF.

The V and J genes are TRBV14 and TRBJ2-5; D call uncertain. The V and J ends lost 3 bases and 7 bases respectively, with 15 bases between them. This CDR3 has 14 residues. The V gene's germline CDR1 is SGHDN and CDR2 FVKESK. The CDR3, as DNA: TGTGCCAGCAGCCAGATAGCCGCCTTGGGGACCCAGTACTTC. Translated: CASSQIAALGTQYF.

This chain uses TRBV4-1 with TRBJ2-5; D perhaps matches TRBD1 (5 bases). The J call is uncertain, as TRBJ2-7 better fits the DNA end. The CDR3 spans 16 residues. Germline CDR1 is MGHRA and CDR2 is YSYEKL. CDR3 DNA: TGCGCCAGCAGCCAAGAGGCCCAGGGATCCCCCTACGAGCAGTACTTC. Its translation is CASSQEAQGSPYEQYF.

V is TRBV5-1 and J is TRBJ1-5, with TRBD1 as a possible D gene (6 bases). Germline CDR1 is SGHRS and CDR2 is YFSETQ. CDR3 size: 14 residues. Trimming took off 4 bases at V and 4 bases at J, with 12 bases between the two ends. CDR3 DNA sequence: TGCGCCAGCAGCCCCGGACAGAATAATCAGCCCCAGCATTTT. Residues: CASSPGQNNQPQHF.

As concerns this clone: At the DNA level, this CDR3 is encoded by other sequences in the same sample as well. The chain links TRBV9 to TRBJ1-5, with D hard to call. Germline CDR1 is SGDLS and CDR2 is YYNGEE. The CDR3 sequence is 14 residues long. V was trimmed by 0 bases and J by 1 base, leaving 5 bases between them. CDR3 bases: TGTGCCAGCAGCGTAGACAGCAGCAATCAGCCCCAGCATTTT. It codes for CASSVDSSNQPQHF. Supplemented by reference TRBV9 and TRBJ1-5, the full variable domain reads DSGVTQTPKHLITATGQRVTLRCSPRSGDLSVYWYQQSLDQGLQFLIQYYNGEERAKGNILERFSAQQFPDLHSELNLSSLELGDSALYFCASSVDSSNQPQHFGDGTRLSIL.

This clone was recorded only once. The V gene is TRBV7-9, the J gene TRBJ1-4; no definite D call. The CDR3 is 16 residues long. With 1 base removed from V and 7 bases from J, the gap between germline ends came to 16 bases. Germline values: CDR1 SEHNR, CDR2 FQNEAQ (reference sequence). The CDR3 reads CASSLGWGGRTEKLFF. The DNA for the CDR3 is TGTGCCAGCAGCTTAGGCTGGGGAGGGAGGACTGAAAAACTGTTTTTT.

The chain links TRBV27 to TRBJ2-2; D is unresolved. This CDR3 has 14 amino acids. The germline V and J ends were trimmed by 6 bases and 5 bases, with 13 bases remaining between them. Germline-derived CDR1 and CDR2 are MNHEY and SMNVEV (reference sequence). In nucleotides, the CDR3 is TGTGCCAGCAGCCTTTGGGCAGAAACCGGGGAGCTGTTTTTT. It encodes CASSLWAETGELFF.

The V call is TRBV5-4, the J call TRBJ2-7; TRBD1 agrees at 12 bases. This CDR3 has 17 residues. Germline trimming cut 5 bases from V and 5 bases from J; bases unmatched to any gene: 14. From germline, CDR1 is SGHNT and CDR2 YYREEE (reference sequence). The CDR3 loop reads CASSHLRLGQGANEQYF. DNA for the CDR3: TGTGCCAGCAGTCACCTAAGATTGGGACAGGGGGCTAACGAGCAGTACTTC. Drawing the rest from reference TRBV5-4 and TRBJ2-7, the complete variable domain is ETGVTQSPTHLIKTRGQQVTLRCSSQSGHNTVSWYQQALGQGPQFIFQYYREEENGRGNFPPRFSGLQFPNYSSELNVNALELDDSALYLCASSHLRLGQGANEQYFGPGTRLTVT.

This rearrangement joins TRBV5-6 to TRBJ2-1; TRBD1 agrees at 7 bases. The ends lost 1 base at V and 3 bases at J; junction bases unmatched: 7. The CDR3 length is 16 residues. The germline V gene encodes CDR1 SGHDT and CDR2 YYEEEE. In nucleotides, the CDR3 is TGTGCCAGCAGCTTGTGGACAGGCCCCGACTACAATGAGCAGTTCTTC. This gives the protein CASSLWTGPDYNEQFF.

The chain joins TRBV7-8 to TRBJ2-7; TRBD1 matches 7 bases. V lost 5 bases, J lost 2 bases, and 9 bases stayed unmatched. The CDR3 runs 15 residues. The germline V gene encodes CDR1 SGHVS and CDR2 FQNEAQ. The chain's CDR3 is CASSVRTGSPYEQYF. CDR3 DNA: TGTGCCAGCAGCGTTAGGACAGGCTCACCCTACGAGCAGTACTTC.

A few counts support this clone. The J gene is TRBJ2-7, the V gene TRBV6-6; 9 bases are shared with TRBD1. CDR1 and CDR2 from the germline V gene are MNHNY and SVGAGI (reference sequence). V lost 2 bases and J lost 4; bases outside the gene matches: 6. The CDR3 extends over 15 amino acids. The CDR3 sequence is CASSYPGQGRYEQYF. The CDR3 DNA reads TGTGCCAGCAGTTACCCGGGACAGGGAAGGTACGAGCAGTACTTC.

This clone was counted between two and nine times. The CDR3 is CASSYQGAASPLHF. The CDR3 DNA follows: TGTGCCAGCAGTTATCAGGGGGCAGCATCACCCCTCCACTTT. This chain connects TRBV6-6 to TRBJ1-6; 8 positions match TRBD1. The V gene end was trimmed by 3 bases and the J gene end by 10 bases; junction bases not matched to a gene: 5. CDR1 and CDR2 from the germline V gene are MNHNY and SVGAGI (reference sequence). The CDR3 is 14 residues long.